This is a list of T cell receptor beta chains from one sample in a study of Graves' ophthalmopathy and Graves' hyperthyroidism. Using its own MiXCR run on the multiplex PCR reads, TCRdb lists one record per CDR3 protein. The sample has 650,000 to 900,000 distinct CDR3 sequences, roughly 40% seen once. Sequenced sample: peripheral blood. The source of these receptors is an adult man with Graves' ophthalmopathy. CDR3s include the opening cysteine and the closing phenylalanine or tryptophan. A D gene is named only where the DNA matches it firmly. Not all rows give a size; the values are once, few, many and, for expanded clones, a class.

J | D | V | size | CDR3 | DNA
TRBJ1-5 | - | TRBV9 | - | CASSGQGSSQPQHF | TGTGCCAGCAGCGGGCAGGGAAGCAGTCAGCCCCAGCATTTT
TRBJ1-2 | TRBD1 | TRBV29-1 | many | CSVDLAGTASYGYTF | TGCAGCGTTGATCTTGCCGGGACAGCCTCCTATGGCTACACCTTC
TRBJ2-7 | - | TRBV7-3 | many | CASSPSSGDEQYF | TGTGCCAGCAGCCCATCATCAGGGGACGAGCAGTACTTC
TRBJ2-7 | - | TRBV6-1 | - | CAIGWVEQYF | TGTGCCATAGGGTGGGTCGAGCAGTACTTC
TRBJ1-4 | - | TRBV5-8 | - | CASSPNDSAQLFF | TGTGCCAGCAGCCCTAACGACTCTGCACAGCTGTTTTTT
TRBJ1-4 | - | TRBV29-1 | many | CSGGTREKLFF | TGCAGCGGGGGGACGCGGGAAAAACTGTTTTTT
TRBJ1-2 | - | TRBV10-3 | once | CAISEPEGRVDGYTF | TGTGCCATCAGTGAGCCTGAGGGGAGGGTCGATGGCTACACCTTC
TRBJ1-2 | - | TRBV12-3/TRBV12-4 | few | CASSLTEANYGYTF | TGTGCCAGCAGTTTAACAGAGGCTAACTATGGCTACACCTTC
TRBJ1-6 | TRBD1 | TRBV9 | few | CASSGDDRDRSPLHF | TGTGCCAGCAGCGGGGATGACAGGGATAGGTCACCCCTCCACTTT
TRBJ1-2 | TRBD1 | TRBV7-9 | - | CASSLMGTALNYGYTF | TGTGCCAGCAGCCTCATGGGGACAGCGCTTAACTATGGCTACACCTTC
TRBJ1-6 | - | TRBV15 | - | CATGDVFPSPLHF | TGTGCCACCGGAGACGTGTTTCCTTCACCCCTCCACTTT
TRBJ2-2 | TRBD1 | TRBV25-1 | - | CASSRTGTVGTGELFF | TGTGCCAGCAGTCGAACCGGGACAGTCGGCACCGGGGAGCTGTTTTTT
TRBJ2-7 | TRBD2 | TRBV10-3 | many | CAISGSASGSTYEQYF | TGTGCCATCAGTGGTTCGGCTAGCGGGTCCACCTACGAGCAGTACTTC
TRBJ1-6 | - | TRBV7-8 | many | CASSLDSVLNSPLHF | TGTGCCAGCAGCTTAGATTCGGTCCTAAATTCACCCCTCCACTTT
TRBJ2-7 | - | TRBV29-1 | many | CSVGETSKLFGQYF | TGCAGCGTTGGAGAAACTAGTAAATTGTTTGGGCAGTACTTC
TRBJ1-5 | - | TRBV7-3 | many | CASSLGLEGSPQHF | TGTGCCAGCAGCTTAGGATTAGAAGGTTCGCCCCAGCATTTT
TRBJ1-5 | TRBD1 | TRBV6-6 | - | CASSLTGQGGHQPQHF | TGTGCCAGCAGTCTTACGGGACAGGGAGGGCATCAGCCCCAGCATTTT
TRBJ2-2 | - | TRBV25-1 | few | CASSEQETGELFF | TGTGCCAGCAGTGAACAGGAGACCGGGGAGCTGTTTTTT
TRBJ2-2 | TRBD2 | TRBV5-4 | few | CASRLGLAGATGELFF | TGTGCCAGCAGACTAGGACTAGCGGGGGCTACCGGGGAGCTGTTTTTT
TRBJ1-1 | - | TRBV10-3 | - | CASSPSTGHYTEAFF | TGTGCCAGCAGTCCTTCTACAGGTCACTACACTGAAGCTTTCTTT
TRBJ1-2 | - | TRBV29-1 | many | CSVERVNGYTF | TGCAGCGTTGAGAGGGTAAATGGCTACACCTTC
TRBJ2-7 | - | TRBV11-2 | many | CATQSFTLYEQYF | TGTGCCACCCAGTCCTTTACCCTCTACGAGCAGTACTTC
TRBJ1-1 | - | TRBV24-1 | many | CATSDPGQSGGTEAFF | TGTGCCACCAGTGACCCTGGACAGTCGGGAGGCACTGAAGCTTTCTTT
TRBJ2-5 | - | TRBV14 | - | CASSQSWGQETQYF | TGTGCCAGCAGCCAATCCTGGGGGCAAGAGACCCAGTACTTC
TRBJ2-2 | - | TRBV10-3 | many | CAISESTGYTGELFF | TGTGCCATCAGTGAGTCGACGGGGTACACCGGGGAGCTGTTTTTT
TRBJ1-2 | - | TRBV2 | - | CASSRGPLHGYTF | TGTGCCAGCAGCCGGGGACCGCTCCATGGCTACACCTTC
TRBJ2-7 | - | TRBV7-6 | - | CASSSTPAVGVGEQYF | TGTGCCAGCAGCTCGACCCCCGCAGTGGGAGTAGGCGAGCAGTACTTC
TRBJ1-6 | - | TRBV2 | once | CASIRDGGGQPLHF | TGTGCCAGCATTCGGGACGGGGGAGGGCAGCCCCTCCACTTT
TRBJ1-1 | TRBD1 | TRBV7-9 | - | CASSQTGARPNTEAFF | TGTGCCAGCAGCCAGACAGGGGCGCGACCGAACACTGAAGCTTTCTTT
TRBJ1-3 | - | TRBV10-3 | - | CAIRAGTGNTIYF | TGTGCCATCAGGGCAGGGACTGGAAACACCATATATTTT
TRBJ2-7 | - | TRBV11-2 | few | CASSLDPDYEQYF | TGTGCCAGCAGCTTAGATCCGGACTACGAGCAGTACTTC
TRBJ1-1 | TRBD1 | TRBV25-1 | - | CASSLTGTGDTEAFF | TGTGCCAGCAGCCTCACCGGGACAGGGGACACTGAAGCTTTCTTT
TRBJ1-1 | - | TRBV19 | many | CASSGMVAGEAFF | TGTGCCAGTAGTGGAATGGTGGCAGGCGAAGCTTTCTTT
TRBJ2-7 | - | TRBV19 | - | CASSIFLGGGVSYEQYF | TGTGCCAGTAGTATCTTTCTTGGTGGCGGCGTGTCCTACGAGCAGTACTTC
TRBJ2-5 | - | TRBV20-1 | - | CSAIAEIQETQYF | TGCAGTGCTATCGCGGAGATTCAAGAGACCCAGTACTTC
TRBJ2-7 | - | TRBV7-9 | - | CASSFSGMPYEQYF | TGTGCCAGCAGCTTTTCCGGGATGCCCTACGAGCAGTACTTC
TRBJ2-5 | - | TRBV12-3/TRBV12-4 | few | CASSSRQLLTQYF | TGTGCCAGCAGTTCCAGACAGCTCCTGACCCAGTACTTC
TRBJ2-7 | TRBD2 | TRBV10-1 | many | CASSESRGSEQYF | TGCGCCAGCAGTGAGTCGCGCGGGAGCGAGCAGTACTTC
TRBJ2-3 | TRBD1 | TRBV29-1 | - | CSVREDRVTDTQYF | TGCAGCGTTAGGGAGGACAGGGTCACAGATACGCAGTATTTT
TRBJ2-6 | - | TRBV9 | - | CASSVEDRRGGTVNSGANVLTF | TGTGCCAGCAGCGTTGAAGATCGCCGTGGGGGGACAGTTAACTCTGGGGCCAACGTCCTGACTTTC
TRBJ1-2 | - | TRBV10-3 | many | CAIRQGVGYGYTF | TGTGCCATCAGGCAGGGTGTAGGGTATGGCTACACCTTC